This TCR beta chain is drawn from a study of PD-1 blockade in classical Hodgkin lymphoma. Study findings and constraints: Reports indicated that newly diagnosed patients had lower baseline TCR diversity than healthy donors did.

Each patient relapsed following autologous stem cell transplantation, and prior brentuximab vedotin exposure differed. This clone was observed a few times. Its antigen is not identified. This CDR3 has 16 amino acids. Losses at the gene ends were 7 bases for V and 3 bases for J; bases not matched to a gene: 11. Germline CDR1 is MNHNY and CDR2 is SVGAGI (reference sequence). Clones were sequenced by immunoSEQ multiplex PCR, and TCRdb holds only the in-frame ones, with some missing. The table shows roughly 14,000 clones, with 81% occurring only once. The TCR sequence derives from a human donor with classical Hodgkin lymphoma. The sample here was peripheral blood mononuclear cells (PBMCs), taken at baseline. The gene calls are TRBV6-6 and TRBJ1-5; 8 bases match TRBD1. The CDR3 spells CASIGQQGGANQPQHF. CDR3 DNA: TGTGCCAGCATAGGCCAACAGGGGGGCGCCAATCAGCCCCAGCATTTT.